This T cell receptor beta chain was recovered during a study of OX40 agonist ivuxolimab in advanced cancers. Profiled with immunoSEQ multiplex PCR; TCRdb holds only in-frame clones, not every one. The sample lists approximately 15,000 clones; roughly 78% were seen once. Study-level results: Relatively little clonal expansion, among the lowest observed, appeared in partial responders at 0.1-3.0 mg/kg. In a subset of nonresponders, normalized T-cell clonal expansion was also low.

Exclusion applied to patients with autoimmune disease history or systemic immunosuppression. A single count supports this clone. Its antigen is not identified. The TCR sequence derives from an adult with an advanced solid tumor such as melanoma, head and neck, liver or kidney cancer. The material sequenced was CD4+ or CD8+ T cells sorted from blood, taken in a trial of the OX40 agonist ivuxolimab.

The CDR3 spells CASSQTVNTEAFF. CDR3 nucleotides: TGTGCCAGCAGCCAGACAGTAAACACTGAAGCTTTCTTT. The V call is TRBV4-2, the J call TRBJ1-1, with D possibly matching TRBD1 (5 bases). Germline CDR1 is LGHNA and CDR2 is YNFKEQ. This CDR3 has 13 amino acids. The germline V and J ends were trimmed by 3 bases and 2 bases, with 7 bases remaining between them.